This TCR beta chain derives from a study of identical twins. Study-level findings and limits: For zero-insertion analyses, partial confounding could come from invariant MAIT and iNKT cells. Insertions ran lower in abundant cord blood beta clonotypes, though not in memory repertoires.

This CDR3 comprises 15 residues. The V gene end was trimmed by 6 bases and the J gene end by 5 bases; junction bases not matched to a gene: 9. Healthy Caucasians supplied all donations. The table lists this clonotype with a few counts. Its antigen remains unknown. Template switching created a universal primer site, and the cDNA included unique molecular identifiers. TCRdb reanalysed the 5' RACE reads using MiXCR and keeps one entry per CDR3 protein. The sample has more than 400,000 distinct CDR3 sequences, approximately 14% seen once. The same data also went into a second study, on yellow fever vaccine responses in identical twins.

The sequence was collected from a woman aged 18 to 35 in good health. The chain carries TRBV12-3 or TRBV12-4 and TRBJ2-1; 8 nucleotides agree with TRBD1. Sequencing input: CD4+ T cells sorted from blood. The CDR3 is CASSRDRGPNNEQFF. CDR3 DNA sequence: TGTGCCAGCAGCCGCGACAGGGGCCCAAACAATGAGCAGTTCTTC.